One and the same sample provided the 11 T cell receptor beta chains below, sequenced in a study of T cell changes during pregnancy in multiple sclerosis. Profiled with immunoSEQ multiplex PCR; TCRdb holds only in-frame clones, not every one. Here the sample spans some 60,000 clones, around 93% being singletons. This material consisted of CD4+ T cells from peripheral blood mononuclear cells, taken in the first trimester of pregnancy. These receptors were taken from a female donor with multiple sclerosis, enrolled in a pregnancy study.

The genes are TRBV18 and TRBJ1-1, with a tentative D call TRBD1 (5 bases). The CDR3 sequence is 15 residues long. Trimming took off 4 bases at V and 1 base at J, with 13 bases between the two ends. Germline loops: CDR1 KGHSH, CDR2 LQKENI. This chain's CDR3 is CASSRGLLRNTEAFF. The CDR3 DNA reads TGTGCCAGCTCACGGGGCCTCTTGCGGAACACTGAAGCTTTCTTT.

This chain uses TRBV5-1 with TRBJ1-2, with D tentatively TRBD1 (5 bases). With 3 bases removed from V and 4 bases from J, the gap between germline ends came to 16 bases. Per germline, CDR1 SGHRS and CDR2 YFSETQ. This CDR3 is built from 15 residues. CDR3: CASSWDGTPGYGYTF. CDR3 nucleotides: TGCGCCAGCAGCTGGGACGGGACTCCAGGCTATGGCTACACCTTC.

This clone has just a few counts. The chain joins TRBV7-2 to TRBJ2-3; D not resolved. V lost 1 base to trimming and J lost 3 bases, with 5 bases between them. The CDR3 consists of 13 residues. CDR1 and CDR2 from the germline V gene are SGHTA and FQGNSA. The CDR3 spells CASSLGHTDTQYF. The CDR3 DNA is TGTGCCAGCAGCTTAGGGCATACAGATACGCAGTATTTT.

The genes are TRBV5-4 and TRBJ2-2; 11 bases align to TRBD2. The V segment lost 4 bases and the J segment 5 bases; nucleotides outside the gene matches: 10. The germline V gene has CDR1 SGHNT and CDR2 YYREEE (reference sequence). The CDR3 is made up of 17 amino acids. As DNA, the CDR3 is TGTGCCAGCAGCCCGGAACTAGCGGGGGTTGGGACCGGGGAGCTGTTTTTT. This sequence encodes CASSPELAGVGTGELFF.

The chain uses TRBV5-5 and TRBJ1-1; 8 positions match TRBD1. V shed 0 bases and J 1 base; nucleotides not matched to a gene: 2. The germline V gene has CDR1 SGHKS and CDR2 YYEKEE (reference sequence). The CDR3 is 15 residues long. The CDR3 sequence is CASSLAGGRNTEAFF. The CDR3 DNA reads as TGTGCCAGCAGCTTGGCAGGGGGCAGGAACACTGAAGCTTTCTTT. Full variable domain (rest looked up from reference TRBV5-5 and TRBJ1-1): DAGVTQSPTHLIKTRGQQVTLRCSPISGHKSVSWYQQVLGQGPQFIFQYYEKEERGRGNFPDRFSARQFPNYSSELNVNALLLGDSALYLCASSLAGGRNTEAFFGQGTRLTVV.

This chain joins TRBV10-3 and TRBJ1-2; unclear D gene. The germline V and J ends were trimmed by 7 bases and 4 bases, with 13 bases remaining between them. The CDR3 is 13 residues long. Looked up from germline, CDR1 is ENHRY and CDR2 is SYGVKD. CDR3: CAITRDLVYGYTF. CDR3 DNA: TGTGCCATCACCCGAGACTTAGTCTATGGCTACACCTTC.

J is TRBJ2-2 and V is TRBV7-2; 10 bases agree with TRBD2. Germline V lookup: CDR1 SGHTA, CDR2 FQGNSA. The V and J ends lost 4 bases and 4 bases, in that order; junction bases with no gene match: 6. The CDR3 consists of 16 residues. CDR3 protein: CASSWLAGGATGELFF. Written as DNA, the CDR3 is TGTGCCAGCAGCTGGTTAGCGGGGGGAGCCACCGGGGAGCTGTTTTTT.

The rearrangement links TRBV19 to TRBJ1-2; 9 bases agree with TRBD1. This CDR3 is 18 amino acids long. Germline trimming cut 3 bases from V and 7 bases from J; bases unmatched to any gene: 18. CDR1 LNHDA and CDR2 SQIVND come from the germline V gene (reference sequence). CDR3 region: CASSIPGRTGARFGGYTF. The CDR3 DNA reads TGTGCCAGTAGTATCCCCGGGAGGACAGGGGCGCGTTTCGGTGGCTACACCTTC.

The V and J genes are TRBV7-2 and TRBJ2-3; possible D gene TRBD2, 6 bases. Trimming shortened V by 4 bases and J by 1 base, and 12 bases separated the two germline ends. Looked up from germline, CDR1 is SGHTA and CDR2 is FQGNSA. The CDR3 contains 15 residues. CDR3 residues: CASSSGRGRTDTQYF. The CDR3 DNA follows: TGTGCCAGCAGCTCTGGGCGGGGACGCACAGATACGCAGTATTTT. The entire variable domain, with the rest obtained from reference TRBV7-2 and TRBJ2-3, is as follows: GAGVSQSPSNKVTEKGKDVELRCDPISGHTALYWYRQSLGQGLEFLIYFQGNSAPDKSGLPSDRFSAERTGGSVSTLTIQRTQQEDSAVYLCASSSGRGRTDTQYFGPGTRLTVL.

The V and J genes are TRBV4-1 and TRBJ2-2, with 7 nucleotides matching TRBD2. Germline CDR1 reads MGHRA; CDR2 reads YSYEKL. J gave up 5 bases and V 8 bases, and 14 bases lay outside the gene matches. This CDR3 has 16 residues. In DNA, the CDR3 is TGCGCCAGCTACAGTGGGGGGGGGAAGGGGACCGGGGAGCTGTTTTTT. Translation: CASYSGGGKGTGELFF.

The genes are TRBV6-5 and TRBJ1-2; TRBD1 might be the D (5 bases). From germline, CDR1 is MNHEY and CDR2 SVGAGI. V was shortened by 2 bases and J by 2 bases, with 15 bases between the two germline ends. The CDR3 runs 16 residues. CDR3 loop: CASSYEARALNYGYTF. CDR3 sequence (DNA): TGTGCCAGCAGTTACGAGGCCAGGGCTTTGAACTATGGCTACACCTTC.